A selection of T cell receptor beta chains follows, all from one sample in a study of T cells expressing NK-cell markers. TCRdb re-called the 5' RACE reads, yielding one record per CDR3 amino acid sequence without DNA. This listing includes over 150,000 distinct CDR3 sequences. Sequencing was done on a sample of blood T cells: a sorted CD56 or NKG2C T cell subset, CD4+ or CD8+ T cells, or bulk PBMC T cells (not recorded which). All receptors derive from a woman between 50 and 59 years old in good health. CDR3s include the opening cysteine and the closing phenylalanine or tryptophan. Each record gives: V gene, CDR3 length, J gene, CDR3 protein.

>TRBV7-2|16|TRBJ2-1
CASKLLSGAPDNEQFF
>TRBV27|15|TRBJ1-1
CASSLGAEQNTEAFF
>TRBV4-1|13|TRBJ1-5
CASSRQGGEPQHF
>TRBV4-1|14|TRBJ2-1
CASSQTGPDNEQFF
>TRBV14|15|TRBJ2-1
CASSQRTSGYNEQFF
>TRBV7-8|17|TRBJ2-5
CASSLGPGQQTQETQYF
>TRBV9|17|TRBJ1-3
CASSVGGWWSSGNTIYF
>TRBV25-1|16|TRBJ2-1
CASSESSGRYVNEQFF
>TRBV2|13|TRBJ2-1
CAIAGGTYNEQFF
>TRBV27|13|TRBJ2-7
CASSGAHSYEQYF
>TRBV5-1|15|TRBJ2-1
CASSVREGPLSKQFF
>TRBV3-1|16|TRBJ2-1
CASSQVKRENVREQFF
>TRBV5-1|15|TRBJ1-4
CASSFLGYRNEKLFF
>TRBV9|13|TRBJ2-1
CASSVGPPNEQFF
>TRBV27|18|TRBJ2-7
CASSLKGTGTSGPYEQYF
>TRBV20-1|14|TRBJ2-5
CSARDTATEETQYF
>TRBV29-1|16|TRBJ2-1
CSVCPQGISSYNEQFF
>TRBV10-3|15|TRBJ2-5
CAISEVLDRGETQYF
>TRBV5-1|13|TRBJ1-1
CASSLLGLGEAFF
>TRBV9|17|TRBJ2-3
CASSDPVGQGGTDTQYF
>TRBV11-2|12|TRBJ2-1
CASSLSANEQFF
>TRBV10-3|14|TRBJ1-1
CAISDIMGHTEAFF